The 15 T cell receptor beta chains listed next were all sequenced from one sample in a study of identical twins. A single record per CDR3 protein comes from TCRdb applying MiXCR to the 5' RACE reads. The sample shows some 300,000 distinct CDR3 sequences, more than 9% of them seen only once. The data also belong to a second study, concerning yellow fever vaccine responses in identical twins.

The sequenced material came from CD8+ T cells sorted from blood. These receptors all come from a woman aged 18-30 years in good health.

This sequence joins TRBV15 and TRBJ2-3; the match to TRBD1 covers 10 bases. The germline V gene has CDR1 LNHNV and CDR2 YYDKDF (reference sequence). The CDR3 length is 16 residues. V shed 4 bases and J 2 bases; nucleotides not matched to a gene: 6. The CDR3 bases are TGTGCCACCAGCACCTTGACAGGGGGCATCACAGATACGCAGTATTTT. It codes for CATSTLTGGITDTQYF.

This clonotype was detected a few times. The J gene is TRBJ2-2, the V gene TRBV3-1; either TRBD1 or TRBD2 may supply D (5 bases each). The CDR3 spans 15 residues. CDR1 and CDR2 (germline): LGHDT, YNNKEL (reference sequence). The V end lost 3 bases, the J end lost 4 bases, and 12 bases lay between the germline ends. CDR3 coding DNA: TGTGCCAGCAGCCAGGGGGTATTGGGCACCGGGGAGCTGTTTTTT. It translates to CASSQGVLGTGELFF.

This sequence joins TRBV7-9 and TRBJ2-7; 10 nucleotides agree with TRBD2. This CDR3 is 14 amino acids long. V lost 4 bases, J lost 6 bases, and 6 bases stayed unmatched. Germline lookup yields CDR1 SEHNR and CDR2 FQNEAQ (reference sequence). The CDR3 nucleotides are TGTGCCAGCAGCTCCCTAGCGGGAGCCGGCGAGCAGTACTTC. Translating it yields CASSSLAGAGEQYF.

The table lists this clonotype with a few counts. J is TRBJ2-1 and V is TRBV5-1; D unresolved. Germline CDR1 is SGHRS and CDR2 is YFSETQ. V lost 4 bases to trimming and J lost 8 bases, with 13 bases between them. The CDR3 loop spans 13 amino acids. The CDR3: CASSLSVSDEQFF. CDR3 nucleotides: TGCGCCAGCAGCCTTTCGGTATCCGATGAGCAGTTCTTC.

This clonotype was picked up a small number of times. The chain is built from TRBV3-1 and TRBJ2-3, with D perhaps matching TRBD1 (6 bases). Germline V gene data show CDR1 as LGHDT and CDR2 as YNNKEL (reference sequence). V was trimmed by 4 bases and J by 4 bases, leaving 21 bases between them. CDR3 length equals 17 residues. The CDR3 loop is CASSPPPATPGADTQYF. The CDR3 DNA reads TGTGCCAGCAGCCCTCCTCCAGCTACCCCAGGGGCAGATACGCAGTATTTT.

V usage is TRBV4-2 and J usage is TRBJ2-3; the D is unclear. V lost 1 base and J lost 5, with 7 bases in between. CDR3 length: 13 residues. From germline, CDR1 is LGHNA and CDR2 YNFKEQ. The CDR3 DNA sequence: TGTGCCAGCAGCCAAGCCCGCCTAGATACGCAGTATTTT. This translates into CASSQARLDTQYF.

This clonotype was counted many times. The chain joins TRBV28 to TRBJ2-7; no definite D call. The CDR3 is 15 amino acids. The germline V and J ends were trimmed by 6 bases and 0 bases, with 15 bases remaining between them. In germline, CDR1 is MDHEN, CDR2 SYDVKM. CDR3 nucleotide sequence: TGTGCCAGCAGCCCACGCGGTGGGGTCTCCTACGAGCAGTACGTC. Its translation is CASSPRGGVSYEQYV.

This clonotype has ten or more counts. The V and J genes are TRBV7-9 and TRBJ2-5; 7 positions match TRBD1. Germline CDR1 SEHNR, CDR2 FQNEAQ (reference sequence). CDR3 length: 14 residues. J lost 1 base, V lost 5 bases, and 4 bases had no gene match. For the CDR3, the DNA is TGTGCCAGCAGCGGGGGACAGACCCAAGAGACCCAGTACTTC. Translating gives CASSGGQTQETQYF.

This clonotype occurred a few times. The chain has TRBV20-1 and TRBJ2-6, with D possibly TRBD1 on 5 matching bases. The CDR3 covers 14 residues. The V and J ends lost 2 bases and 1 base respectively, with 6 bases between them. Per the germline V gene, CDR1 is DFQATT and CDR2 is SNEGSKA (reference sequence). DNA for the CDR3: TGCAGTGCTAGACAGGGATCTGGGGCCAACGTCCTGACTTTC. Its translation: CSARQGSGANVLTF.

This clonotype has a handful of counts. The rearrangement uses TRBV7-8 and TRBJ2-1; 7 nucleotides agree with TRBD2. This CDR3 is built from 15 residues. CDR1 and CDR2 from the germline V gene are SGHVS and FQNEAQ. The trim removed 1 base at V and 5 bases at J, leaving 5 bases unmatched. CDR3 nucleotide sequence: TGTGCCAGCAGCTTAGGGCTAGCGGATAACAATGAGCAGTTCTTC. It translates to CASSLGLADNNEQFF.

The table lists this clonotype with a few counts. This chain joins TRBV9 and TRBJ2-1; 8 positions match TRBD2. J gave up 3 bases and V 4 bases, and 9 bases lay outside the gene matches. Germline lookup yields CDR1 SGDLS and CDR2 YYNGEE. This CDR3 region has 16 residues. This CDR3 is CASSSREGTNYNEQFF. For the CDR3, the DNA is TGTGCCAGCAGCTCCCGGGAGGGGACTAACTACAATGAGCAGTTCTTC.

This clonotype was counted between two and nine times. The CDR3 nucleotides are TGTGCCAGCAGTATTTGGACAGGGGGAAAAGAGACCCAGTACTTC. Its translation is CASSIWTGGKETQYF. This chain connects TRBV12-3 or TRBV12-4 to TRBJ2-5, with 10 bases lining up with TRBD1. The V gene end was trimmed by 5 bases and the J gene end by 3 bases; junction bases not matched to a gene: 6. The CDR3 runs 15 residues.

The V gene is TRBV2, the J gene TRBJ1-2; D perhaps matches TRBD1 (5 bases). Trimming stripped 1 base from V and 1 base from J, with 10 bases between. In germline, CDR1 is SNHLY, CDR2 FYNNEI. This CDR3 comprises 15 residues. In nucleotides, the CDR3 is TGTGCCAGCAGTGAAGGCATCAGGGTTAACTATGGCTACACCTTC. It encodes CASSEGIRVNYGYTF. The full variable domain, rest sourced from reference TRBV2 and TRBJ1-2, is EPEVTQTPSHQVTQMGQEVILRCVPISNHLYFYWYRQILGQKVEFLVSFYNNEISEKSEIFDDQFSVERPDGSNFTLKIRSTKLEDSAMYFCASSEGIRVNYGYTFGSGTRLTVV.

This clonotype was seen a few times. The gene calls are TRBV4-1 and TRBJ1-2, with D hard to call. CDR1 MGHRA and CDR2 YSYEKL come from the germline V gene. This CDR3 region has 13 residues. The germline V and J ends were trimmed by 1 base and 7 bases, with 10 bases remaining between them. The CDR3 sequence: CASSQGGRFGYTF. The CDR3 DNA is TGCGCCAGCAGCCAAGGAGGCCGGTTTGGCTACACCTTC.

The chain has TRBV6-5 and TRBJ2-5; TRBD2 matches 10 bases. CDR1 is MNHEY and CDR2 is SVGAGI in the germline V gene. Trimming removed 4 bases from V and 4 bases from J; junction bases left unmatched: 6. The CDR3 totals 15 residues. CDR3 sequence (DNA): TGTGCCAGCAGTTTTGGTGGGACTAGCGTAGAGACCCAGTACTTC. This sequence encodes CASSFGGTSVETQYF.